These 28 T cell receptor beta chains share one sample of origin, sequenced in a study of cytomegalovirus exposure and HLA in healthy donors. Primers for the PCR totalled 60 Vbeta and 13 Jbeta. TCRdb keeps only in-frame clones here, not all; method: immunoSEQ multiplex PCR. The data show around 200,000 clones, more than 65% seen once. Sequencing was performed on PBMCs. The origin of the receptors is a middle-aged man in good health and CMV-seronegative.

CDR3 DNA sequence: TGTGCCAGCAGCTTAGGAGTCGTGCAGTACTTC. Its translation: CASSLGVVQYF. The J gene is TRBJ2-7, the V gene TRBV7-9, with D unclear. Trimming removed 1 base from V and 9 bases from J, with 7 bases in between. This CDR3 contains 11 residues. Germline lookup yields CDR1 SEHNR and CDR2 FQNEAQ (reference sequence).

The V call is TRBV6-5, the J call TRBJ2-2; TRBD2 might be the D (6 bases). CDR3 length: 11 residues. CDR1 MNHEY and CDR2 SVGAGI come from the germline V gene. V lost 8 bases to trimming and J lost 5 bases, with 6 bases between them. This CDR3 is CASGTTGELFF. In DNA, the CDR3 is TGTGCCAGCGGGACTACCGGGGAGCTGTTTTTT.

In its sample, this clone was seen a few times. V and J are TRBV5-8 and TRBJ1-1; no clear D. Trimming left V 4 bases short and J 3 bases short, with 10 bases between. In germline, CDR1 is SGHTS, CDR2 YDEGEE. The CDR3 length is 13 residues. CDR3: CASSVDTHTEAFF. The CDR3 DNA reads TGTGCCAGCAGCGTAGACACCCACACTGAAGCTTTCTTT.

The genes are TRBV7-2 and TRBJ1-2; 7 bases line up with TRBD1. The V and J ends lost 8 bases and 1 base, in that order; junction bases with no gene match: 4. The length of the CDR3 is 13 residues. The germline gives CDR1 SGHTA, CDR2 FQGNSA. CDR3 coding DNA: TGTGCCAGCGCGGGACAGAGTAACTATGGCTACACCTTC. Translated, it gives CASAGQSNYGYTF.

The rearrangement links TRBV7-9 to TRBJ2-4; D call uncertain. Germline CDR1 SEHNR, CDR2 FQNEAQ (reference sequence). V was trimmed by 1 base and J by 1 base, leaving 11 bases between them. The CDR3 contains 16 residues. CDR3 in amino acids: CASSLEQIGAKNIQYF. The CDR3 DNA reads as TGTGCCAGCAGCTTAGAACAGATTGGTGCCAAAAACATTCAGTACTTC.

This chain joins TRBV5-1 and TRBJ2-3; 7 nucleotides line up with TRBD2. CDR1 and CDR2 from the germline V gene are SGHRS and YFSETQ. Trimming at V came to 4 bases and at J to 2 bases, leaving 4 bases not matched to a gene. The CDR3 length is 14 residues. CDR3 in amino acids: CASSQGLDTDTQYF. CDR3 bases: TGCGCCAGCAGCCAAGGACTAGACACAGATACGCAGTATTTT.

J is TRBJ2-1 and V is TRBV27, with a possible D match to TRBD1 (5 bases). With 7 bases removed from V and 12 bases from J, the gap between germline ends came to 19 bases. Germline assignment: CDR1 MNHEY and CDR2 SMNVEV (reference sequence). This CDR3 comprises 13 residues. The CDR3 spells CASKIPDIAVQFF. As DNA, the CDR3 is TGTGCCAGCAAGATCCCGGACATCGCGGTGCAGTTCTTC.

DNA for the CDR3: TGCGCCAGCAGCCAACATAGCGGGGGACCTTCTCAGCAGTACTTC. Protein sequence: CASSQHSGGPSQQYF. The rearrangement links TRBV4-3 to TRBJ2-7; 9 bases fit TRBD2. The CDR3 runs 15 residues. Germline CDR1 reads LGHNA; CDR2 reads YSLEER. The V gene end was trimmed by 2 bases and the J gene end by 8 bases; junction bases not matched to a gene: 10.

V is TRBV19 and J is TRBJ1-1; D not resolved. The V end was cut by 7 bases, the J end by 7 bases, with 16 bases between. Germline CDR1 and CDR2: LNHDA and SQIVND (reference sequence). The CDR3 consists of 13 residues. CDR3 loop: CASKPGTGLEAFF. The CDR3 nucleotides are TGTGCCAGTAAGCCGGGTACCGGCCTTGAAGCTTTCTTT. Together with reference TRBV19 and TRBJ1-1, the CDR3 gives the full variable domain: DGGITQSPKYLFRKEGQNVTLSCEQNLNHDAMYWYRQDPGQGLRLIYYSQIVNDFQKGDIAEGYSVSREKKESFPLTVTSAQKNPTAFYLCASKPGTGLEAFFGQGTRLTVV.

This rearrangement joins TRBV25-1 to TRBJ2-7; TRBD1 matches 9 bases. Germline trimming cut 3 bases from V and 3 bases from J; bases unmatched to any gene: 6. This CDR3 region has 15 residues. Germline-derived CDR1 and CDR2 are MGHDK and SYGVNS. CDR3 sequence (DNA): TGTGCCAGCAGTGAGACCGGGACAGGGAGCTACGAGCAGTACTTC. This gives the protein CASSETGTGSYEQYF.

The chain employs TRBV4-1 and TRBJ1-2; D gene unclear. This CDR3 has 12 residues. CDR1 MGHRA and CDR2 YSYEKL come from the germline V gene. V lost 2 bases and J 3 bases, leaving 4 bases between the germline ends. DNA for the CDR3: TGCGCCAGCAGCCAACCGGACTATGGCTACACCTTC. Translating it yields CASSQPDYGYTF.

The chain uses TRBV19 and TRBJ2-1; possible D gene TRBD2, 7 bases. In germline, CDR1 is LNHDA, CDR2 SQIVND (reference sequence). The CDR3 is made up of 13 amino acids. V was trimmed by 0 bases and J by 10 bases, leaving 10 bases between them. The CDR3: CASSIDRGGEQFF. CDR3 sequence (DNA): TGTGCCAGTAGTATAGACAGGGGAGGGGAGCAGTTCTTC.

This clone has only one observation. The chain has TRBV5-1 and TRBJ2-5, with a possible D match to TRBD2 (6 bases). Trimming left V 7 bases short and J 4 bases short, with 14 bases between. The CDR3 length is 13 residues. In germline, CDR1 is SGHRS, CDR2 YFSETQ. In nucleotides, the CDR3 is TGCGCCAGCTTCAGGGCGGAGGGAGAGACCCAGTACTTC. Amino acid sequence: CASFRAEGETQYF.

The CDR3 nucleotides are TGTGCCAGCAGCTTATCGCGCCTTCGGGAGACCCAGTACTTC. Its translation is CASSLSRLRETQYF. V gene TRBV7-9 combines with J gene TRBJ2-5; no firm D call. The CDR3 sequence is 14 residues long. Germline V CDR1 and CDR2: SEHNR, FQNEAQ (reference sequence). Trimming stripped 2 bases from V and 5 bases from J, with 12 bases between.

This clone was seen a handful of times. The J gene is TRBJ2-5, the V gene TRBV7-2; 10 positions agree with TRBD1. The germline V gene has CDR1 SGHTA and CDR2 FQGNSA. The CDR3 has 15 amino acids. Trimming at V came to 3 bases and at J to 3 bases, leaving 4 bases not matched to a gene. The CDR3 loop is CASSFGDRGKETQYF. The CDR3 DNA reads as TGTGCCAGCAGCTTCGGGGACAGGGGAAAAGAGACCCAGTACTTC.

The genes are TRBV5-6 and TRBJ1-5; D not certain. This CDR3 region has 14 residues. The V gene lost 5 bases and the J gene lost 9 bases, with 18 bases spanning the gap. The germline gives CDR1 SGHDT, CDR2 YYEEEE. DNA of the CDR3: TGTGCCAGCAGTTACGGCAGGAGGCAATGGCCCCAGCATTTT. This sequence encodes CASSYGRRQWPQHF.

The V and J genes are TRBV7-6 and TRBJ2-1; tentatively, D is TRBD2 (6 bases). Germline assignment: CDR1 SGHVS and CDR2 FNYEAQ. The CDR3 is made up of 14 amino acids. The V end lost 1 base, the J end lost 8 bases, and 12 bases lay between the germline ends. The DNA for the CDR3 is TGTGCCAGCAGCTTAGAAGACCCGGGGGATGAGCAGTTCTTC. It is translated as CASSLEDPGDEQFF. Drawing the rest from reference TRBV7-6 and TRBJ2-1, the complete variable domain is GAGVSQSPRYKVTKRGQDVALRCDPISGHVSLYWYRQALGQGPEFLTYFNYEAQQDKSGLPNDRFSAERPEGSISTLTIQRTEQRDSAMYRCASSLEDPGDEQFFGPGTRLTVL.

This clone was picked up a small number of times. V gene TRBV29-1 combines with J gene TRBJ2-7; TRBD1 matches at 7 bases. CDR3 length: 11 residues. V shed 5 bases and J 5 bases; nucleotides not matched to a gene: 3. The germline V gene has CDR1 SQVTM and CDR2 ANQGSEA. The CDR3 loop is CSVPTGHEQYF. CDR3 in DNA: TGCAGCGTTCCGACAGGGCACGAGCAGTACTTC.

The gene calls are TRBV11-2 and TRBJ2-5; no reliable D call. Trimming took off 2 bases at V and 4 bases at J, with 5 bases between the two ends. Germline CDR1 SGHAT, CDR2 FQNNGV. The CDR3 spans 12 residues. This CDR3 reads CASSLLRETQYF. CDR3 in DNA: TGTGCCAGCAGCTTACTACGAGAGACCCAGTACTTC.

This clone was recorded only once. The rearrangement uses TRBV4-3 and TRBJ1-6, with D uncertain. CDR3 length: 15 residues. Germline V lookup: CDR1 LGHNA, CDR2 YSLEER. The V end was cut by 8 bases, the J end by 8 bases, with 19 bases between. The chain's CDR3 is CASGLSTLADSPLHF. CDR3 coding DNA: TGCGCCAGCGGCCTCTCAACACTGGCGGATTCACCCCTCCACTTT.

The CDR3 coding sequence is TGCGCCAGCAGCTTTAGAGGACAGCAAGAGACCCAGTACTTC. It translates to CASSFRGQQETQYF. The V gene is TRBV5-1, the J gene TRBJ2-5; a possible D gene is TRBD1 (6 bases). Germline V gives CDR1 SGHRS, CDR2 YFSETQ. With 2 bases removed from V and 2 bases from J, the gap between germline ends came to 10 bases. The CDR3 covers 14 residues.

This clone was seen just once. The J gene is TRBJ1-5, the V gene TRBV6-5, with no clear D. V gave up 7 bases and J gave up 2 bases, with 12 bases separating them. The CDR3 covers 14 residues. Germline assignment: CDR1 MNHEY and CDR2 SVGAGI. The CDR3: CASTPGRGNQPQHF. CDR3 nucleotides: TGTGCCAGCACACCGGGAAGAGGCAATCAGCCCCAGCATTTT.

The chain combines TRBV18 with TRBJ2-3; 7 bases line up with TRBD2. Germline values: CDR1 KGHSH, CDR2 LQKENI. The V gene end was trimmed by 5 bases and the J gene end by 4 bases; junction bases not matched to a gene: 6. The CDR3 is 14 amino acids. The CDR3 coding sequence is TGTGCCAGCTCAACTACGGCGGGGGCAGATACGCAGTATTTT. The encoded protein is CASSTTAGADTQYF.

This chain uses TRBV9 with TRBJ1-2; TRBD1 is a possible D gene (6 bases). Germline CDR1 and CDR2: SGDLS and YYNGEE. The CDR3 is made up of 15 amino acids. V gave up 4 bases and J gave up 4 bases, with 17 bases separating them. The CDR3 DNA reads as TGTGCCAGCAGCCTCGCCGACAGGCCTGGCTATGGCTACACCTTC. It encodes CASSLADRPGYGYTF. The full variable domain, in which reference TRBV9 and TRBJ1-2 provide the parts outside the CDR3, is DSGVTQTPKHLITATGQRVTLRCSPRSGDLSVYWYQQSLDQGLQFLIQYYNGEERAKGNILERFSAQQFPDLHSELNLSSLELGDSALYFCASSLADRPGYGYTFGSGTRLTVV.

This chain uses TRBV5-7 with TRBJ1-1; D remains unclear. TRBV5-7 is sorted into the ORF group, with uncertain function. This CDR3 is built from 16 residues. V lost 4 bases and J lost 4, with 20 bases in between. CDR3 amino acids: CASSREVSPPATEAFF. CDR3 in DNA: TGTGCCAGCAGCCGCGAGGTCTCCCCTCCGGCCACTGAAGCTTTCTTT.

The rearrangement links TRBV5-4 to TRBJ1-4; D possibly corresponds to TRBD1 (6 bases). Germline lookup yields CDR1 SGHNT and CDR2 YYREEE (reference sequence). V lost 1 base to trimming and J lost 2 bases, with 9 bases between them. The CDR3 has 15 amino acids. The CDR3 sequence: CASSLTGPTNEKLFF. CDR3 bases: TGTGCCAGCAGCTTGACAGGGCCTACTAATGAAAAACTGTTTTTT.

This clone was seen a single time. The chain employs TRBV11-3 and TRBJ2-3; a possible D gene is TRBD1 (6 bases). Germline CDR1 SGHNT, CDR2 YENEEA. This CDR3 region has 15 residues. The V end was cut by 5 bases, the J end by 2 bases, with 14 bases between. The CDR3 region is CASSPRGLITDTQYF. The CDR3 DNA is TGTGCCAGCAGCCCCAGGGGCCTTATCACAGATACGCAGTATTTT. Based on the CDR3 plus reference TRBV11-3 and TRBJ2-3, the full variable domain is EAGVVQSPRYKIIEKKQPVAFWCNPISGHNTLYWYLQNLGQGPELLIRYENEEAVDDSQLPKDRFSAERLKGVDSTLKIQPAELGDSAVYLCASSPRGLITDTQYFGPGTRLTVL.

The CDR3 DNA is TGTGCCAGCAGCCCGTATAGCAATCAGCCCCAGCATTTT. Translation: CASSPYSNQPQHF. The gene calls are TRBV7-2 and TRBJ1-5, with D hard to call. The germline V gene encodes CDR1 SGHTA and CDR2 FQGNSA. Trimming took off 5 bases at V and 0 bases at J, with 5 bases between the two ends. The CDR3 loop spans 13 amino acids.